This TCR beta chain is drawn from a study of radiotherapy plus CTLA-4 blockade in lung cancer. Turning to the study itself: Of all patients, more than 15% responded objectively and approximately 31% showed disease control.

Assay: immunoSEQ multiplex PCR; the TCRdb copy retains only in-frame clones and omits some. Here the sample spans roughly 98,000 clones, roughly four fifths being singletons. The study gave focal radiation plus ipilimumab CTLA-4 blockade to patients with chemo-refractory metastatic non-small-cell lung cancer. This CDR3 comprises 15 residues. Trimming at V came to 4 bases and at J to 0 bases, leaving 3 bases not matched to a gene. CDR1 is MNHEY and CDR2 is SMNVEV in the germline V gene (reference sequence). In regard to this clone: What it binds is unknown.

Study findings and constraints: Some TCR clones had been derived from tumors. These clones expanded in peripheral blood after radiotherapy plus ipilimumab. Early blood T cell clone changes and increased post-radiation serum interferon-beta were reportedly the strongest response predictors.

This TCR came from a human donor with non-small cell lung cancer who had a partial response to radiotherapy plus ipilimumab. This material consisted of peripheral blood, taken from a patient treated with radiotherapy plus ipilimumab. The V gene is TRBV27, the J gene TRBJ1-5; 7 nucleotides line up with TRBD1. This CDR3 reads CASSSGTASNQPQHF. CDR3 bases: TGTGCCAGCAGTTCCGGGACAGCTAGCAATCAGCCCCAGCATTTT.